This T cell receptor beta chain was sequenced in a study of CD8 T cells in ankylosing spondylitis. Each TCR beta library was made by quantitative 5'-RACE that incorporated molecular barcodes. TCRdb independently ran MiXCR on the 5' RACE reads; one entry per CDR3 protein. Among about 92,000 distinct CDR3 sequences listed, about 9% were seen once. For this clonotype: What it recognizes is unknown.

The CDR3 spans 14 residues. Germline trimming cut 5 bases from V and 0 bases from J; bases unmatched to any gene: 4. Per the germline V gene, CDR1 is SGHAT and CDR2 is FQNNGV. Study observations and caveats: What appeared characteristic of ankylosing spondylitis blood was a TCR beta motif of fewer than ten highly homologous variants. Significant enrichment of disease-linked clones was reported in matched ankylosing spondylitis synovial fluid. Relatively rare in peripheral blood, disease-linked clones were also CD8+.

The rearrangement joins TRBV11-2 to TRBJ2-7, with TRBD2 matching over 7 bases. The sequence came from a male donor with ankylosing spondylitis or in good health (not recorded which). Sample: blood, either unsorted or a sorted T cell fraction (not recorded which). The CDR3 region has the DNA TGTGCCAGCAGCCTACGGGACTACTCCTACGAGCAGTACTTC. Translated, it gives CASSLRDYSYEQYF.